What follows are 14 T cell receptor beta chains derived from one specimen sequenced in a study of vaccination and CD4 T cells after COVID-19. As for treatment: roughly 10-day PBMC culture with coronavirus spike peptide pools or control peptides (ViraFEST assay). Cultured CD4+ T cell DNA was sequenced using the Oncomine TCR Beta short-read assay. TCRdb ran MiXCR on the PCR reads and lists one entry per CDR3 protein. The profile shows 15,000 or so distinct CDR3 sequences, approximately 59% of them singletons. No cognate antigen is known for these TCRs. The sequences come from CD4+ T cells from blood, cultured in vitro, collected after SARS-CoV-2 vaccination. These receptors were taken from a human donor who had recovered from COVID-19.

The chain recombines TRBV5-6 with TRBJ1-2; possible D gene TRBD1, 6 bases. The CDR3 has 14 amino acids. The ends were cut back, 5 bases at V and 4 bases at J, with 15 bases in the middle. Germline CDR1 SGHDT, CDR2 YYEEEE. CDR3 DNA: TGTGCCAGCAGAGACGTACAGGGAGTCTATGGCTACACCTTC. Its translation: CASRDVQGVYGYTF.

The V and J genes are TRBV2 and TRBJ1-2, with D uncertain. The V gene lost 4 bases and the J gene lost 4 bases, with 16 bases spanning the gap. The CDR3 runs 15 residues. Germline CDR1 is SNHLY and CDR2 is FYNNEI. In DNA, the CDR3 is TGTGCCAGCAGTGCGATTGGGGAGGTGAGCTATGGCTACACCTTC. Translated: CASSAIGEVSYGYTF. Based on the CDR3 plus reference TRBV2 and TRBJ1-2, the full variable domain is EPEVTQTPSHQVTQMGQEVILRCVPISNHLYFYWYRQILGQKVEFLVSFYNNEISEKSEIFDDQFSVERPDGSNFTLKIRSTKLEDSAMYFCASSAIGEVSYGYTFGSGTRLTVV.

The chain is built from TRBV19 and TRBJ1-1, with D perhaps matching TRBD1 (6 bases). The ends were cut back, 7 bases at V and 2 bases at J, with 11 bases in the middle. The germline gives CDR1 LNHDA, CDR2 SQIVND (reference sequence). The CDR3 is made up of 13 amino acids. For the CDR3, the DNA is TGTGCCAGTACCTGGGGACAAAACACTGAAGCTTTCTTT. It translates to CASTWGQNTEAFF. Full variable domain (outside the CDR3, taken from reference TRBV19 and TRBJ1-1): DGGITQSPKYLFRKEGQNVTLSCEQNLNHDAMYWYRQDPGQGLRLIYYSQIVNDFQKGDIAEGYSVSREKKESFPLTVTSAQKNPTAFYLCASTWGQNTEAFFGQGTRLTVV.

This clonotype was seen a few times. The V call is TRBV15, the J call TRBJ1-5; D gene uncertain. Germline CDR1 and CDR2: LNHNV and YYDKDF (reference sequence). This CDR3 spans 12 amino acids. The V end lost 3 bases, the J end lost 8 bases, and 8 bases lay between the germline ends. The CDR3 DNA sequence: TGTGCCACCAGCAGGCGCGAGAAGCCCCAGCATTTT. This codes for CATSRREKPQHF.

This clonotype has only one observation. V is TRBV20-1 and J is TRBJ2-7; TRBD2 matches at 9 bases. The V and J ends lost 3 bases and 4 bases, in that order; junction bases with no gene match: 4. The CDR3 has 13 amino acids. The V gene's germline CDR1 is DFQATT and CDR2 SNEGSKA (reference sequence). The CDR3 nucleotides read TGCAGTGCTAGTAGCGGGGGAAGATACGAGCAGTACTTC. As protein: CSASSGGRYEQYF.

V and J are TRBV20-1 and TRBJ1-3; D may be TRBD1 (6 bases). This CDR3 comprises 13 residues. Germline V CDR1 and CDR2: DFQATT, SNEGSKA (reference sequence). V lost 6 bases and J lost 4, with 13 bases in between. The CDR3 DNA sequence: TGCAGTGCCGTACAGGGTCTCGGAAACACCATATATTTT. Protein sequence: CSAVQGLGNTIYF.

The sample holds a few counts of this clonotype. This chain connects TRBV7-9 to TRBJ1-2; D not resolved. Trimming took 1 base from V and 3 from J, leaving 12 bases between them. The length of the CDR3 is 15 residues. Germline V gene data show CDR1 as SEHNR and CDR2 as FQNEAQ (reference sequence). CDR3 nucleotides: TGTGCCAGCAGCTTAGTAACTCGGGCGGACTATGGCTACACCTTC. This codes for CASSLVTRADYGYTF. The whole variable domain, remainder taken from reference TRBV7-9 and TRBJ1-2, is DTGVSQNPRHKITKRGQNVTFRCDPISEHNRLYWYRQTLGQGPEFLTYFQNEAQLEKSRLLSDRFSAERPKGSFSTLEIQRTEQGDSAMYLCASSLVTRADYGYTFGSGTRLTVV.

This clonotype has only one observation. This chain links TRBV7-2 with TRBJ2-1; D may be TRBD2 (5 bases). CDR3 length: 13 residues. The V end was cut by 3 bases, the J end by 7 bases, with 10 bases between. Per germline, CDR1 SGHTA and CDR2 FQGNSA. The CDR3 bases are TGTGCCAGCAGCTTCGGCGGGCATAATGAGCAGTTCTTC. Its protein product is CASSFGGHNEQFF. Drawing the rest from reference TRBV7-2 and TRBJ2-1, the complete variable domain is GAGVSQSPSNKVTEKGKDVELRCDPISGHTALYWYRQSLGQGLEFLIYFQGNSAPDKSGLPSDRFSAERTGGSVSTLTIQRTQQEDSAVYLCASSFGGHNEQFFGPGTRLTVL.

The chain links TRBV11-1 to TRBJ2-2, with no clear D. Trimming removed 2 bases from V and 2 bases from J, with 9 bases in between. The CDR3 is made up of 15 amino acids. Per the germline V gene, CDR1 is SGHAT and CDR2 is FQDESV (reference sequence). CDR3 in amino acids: CASSLWAANTGELFF. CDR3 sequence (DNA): TGTGCCAGCAGCTTATGGGCAGCCAACACCGGGGAGCTGTTTTTT.

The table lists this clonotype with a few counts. This chain's CDR3 is CASSIDGFDNSPLHF. CDR3 coding DNA: TGTGCCAGTAGTATAGATGGGTTCGATAATTCACCCCTCCACTTT. The rearrangement joins TRBV19 to TRBJ1-6; D not certain. The CDR3 contains 15 residues. Trimming cost V 0 bases and J 5 bases, with 8 bases left between them. Germline V gene data show CDR1 as LNHDA and CDR2 as SQIVND (reference sequence).

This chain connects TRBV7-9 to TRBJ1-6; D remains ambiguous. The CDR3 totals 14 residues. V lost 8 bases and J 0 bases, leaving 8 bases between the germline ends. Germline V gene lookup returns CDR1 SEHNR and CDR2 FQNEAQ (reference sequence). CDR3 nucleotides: TGTGCCAGCCAGGAGAGCTCCTATAATTCACCCCTCCACTTT. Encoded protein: CASQESSYNSPLHF.

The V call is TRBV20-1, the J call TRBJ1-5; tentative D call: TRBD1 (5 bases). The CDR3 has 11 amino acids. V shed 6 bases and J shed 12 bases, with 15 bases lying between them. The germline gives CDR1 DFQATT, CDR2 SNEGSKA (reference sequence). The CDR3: CSALGPILQHF. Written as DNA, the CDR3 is TGCAGTGCCCTGGGACCGATTCTCCAGCATTTT.

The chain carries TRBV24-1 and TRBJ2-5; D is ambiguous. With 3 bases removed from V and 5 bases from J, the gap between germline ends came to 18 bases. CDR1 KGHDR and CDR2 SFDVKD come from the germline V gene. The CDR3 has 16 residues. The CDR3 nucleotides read TGTGCCACCAGTGATCCCCCGGCCAACGGAGAGGAGACCCAGTACTTC. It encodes CATSDPPANGEETQYF.

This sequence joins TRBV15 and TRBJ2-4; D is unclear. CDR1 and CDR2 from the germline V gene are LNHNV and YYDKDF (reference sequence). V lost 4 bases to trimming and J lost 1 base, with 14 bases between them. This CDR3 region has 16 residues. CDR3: CATSNGWNMAKNIQYF. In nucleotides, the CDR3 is TGTGCCACCAGCAACGGGTGGAATATGGCCAAAAACATTCAGTACTTC.